The 30 T cell receptor beta chains below all came from one sample that was sequenced in a study of beta chain features in type 1 diabetes. These TCRs are of unknown antigen specificity. Reverse transcription of all isolated RNA meant that expressed TCRB transcripts were sequenced. Assay used: immunoSEQ multiplex PCR; TCRdb lists only in-frame clones, some missing. The sample holds roughly 260,000 clones, roughly 22% seen once. General study results and limits: Significant though moderate, a shortening of TCRB CDR3s appeared in all four CD4+ subsets of Type 1 diabetes patients.

Input material: naive CD4+ T cells from blood. The receptor source for this set is a woman aged 40 to 50 with type 1 diabetes.

This clone has more than one count but fewer than ten. This chain links TRBV5-1 with TRBJ2-2, with D perhaps TRBD1 (7 bases). Germline values: CDR1 SGHRS, CDR2 YFSETQ. The CDR3 length is 16 residues. V was clipped by 4 bases and J by 7 bases, with 20 bases between them. This CDR3 is CASSGGTVIRGGELFF. DNA for the CDR3: TGCGCCAGCAGCGGGGGGACAGTCATACGCGGCGGGGAGCTGTTTTTT. The variable domain in full, completed from reference TRBV5-1 and TRBJ2-2, reads KAGVTQTPRYLIKTRGQQVTLSCSPISGHRSVSWYQQTPGQGLQFLFEYFSETQRNKGNFPGRFSGRQFSNSRSEMNVSTLELGDSALYLCASSGGTVIRGGELFFGEGSRLTVL.

The rearrangement links TRBV6-5 to TRBJ1-2; 10 bases match TRBD1. CDR1 and CDR2 (germline): MNHEY, SVGAGI. The V gene end was trimmed by 7 bases and the J gene end by 8 bases; junction bases not matched to a gene: 10. The CDR3 loop spans 14 amino acids. This CDR3 reads CASISRDRGRGYTF. The CDR3, as DNA: TGTGCCAGCATCTCCCGGGACAGGGGAAGGGGCTACACCTTC.

The gene calls are TRBV7-2 and TRBJ2-5, with D unresolved. Germline CDR1 is SGHTA and CDR2 is FQGNSA. V lost 6 bases to trimming and J lost 2 bases, with 13 bases between them. The CDR3 is made up of 14 amino acids. CDR3 DNA sequence: TGTGCCAGCAGTACCCGACTGCTACAAGAGACCCAGTACTTC. Residues: CASSTRLLQETQYF. The variable domain in full, with the rest retrieved from reference TRBV7-2 and TRBJ2-5, is GAGVSQSPSNKVTEKGKDVELRCDPISGHTALYWYRQSLGQGLEFLIYFQGNSAPDKSGLPSDRFSAERTGGSVSTLTIQRTQQEDSAVYLCASSTRLLQETQYFGPGTRLLVL.

This clone came up a few times. This chain uses TRBV10-3 with TRBJ1-2; D not resolved. The CDR3 totals 14 residues. V lost 0 bases and J 8 bases, leaving 13 bases between the germline ends. Germline assignment: CDR1 ENHRY and CDR2 SYGVKD. The CDR3 region is CAISESISPWGYTF. In DNA, the CDR3 is TGTGCCATCAGTGAGTCGATCAGTCCCTGGGGCTACACCTTC.

The rearrangement joins TRBV29-1 to TRBJ2-7; 10 nucleotides align to TRBD1. The CDR3 covers 14 residues. The V gene end was trimmed by 6 bases and the J gene end by 6 bases; junction bases not matched to a gene: 11. Germline CDR1 is SQVTM and CDR2 is ANQGSEA. The CDR3 nucleotides read TGCAGCGTCAAATCCGGGACAGGGGTTGGCGAGCAGTACTTC. Translation: CSVKSGTGVGEQYF.

CDR3 amino acids: CASTSLAEETQYF. The DNA of the CDR3 is TGTGCCAGCACCTCTCTAGCGGAAGAGACCCAGTACTTC. The V gene is TRBV2, the J gene TRBJ2-5; TRBD2 matches at 7 bases. J lost 3 bases, V lost 7 bases, and 5 bases had no gene match. The CDR3 covers 13 residues. Germline-derived CDR1 and CDR2 are SNHLY and FYNNEI.

This clone was recorded a few times. J is TRBJ2-1 and V is TRBV30, with 13 bases lining up with TRBD2. This CDR3 is 18 amino acids long. The germline CDR1 and CDR2 sequences are GTSNPN and SVGIG (reference sequence). Trimming took 0 bases from V and 3 from J; bases not matched to a gene: 8. CDR3 nucleotide sequence: TGTGCCTGGAGTGTACAACGGACTAGCGGGAGAGTCTACAATGAGCAGTTCTTC. It specifies CAWSVQRTSGRVYNEQFF.

This chain links TRBV30 with TRBJ1-4; D perhaps matches TRBD1 (5 bases). Germline values: CDR1 GTSNPN, CDR2 SVGIG (reference sequence). With 3 bases removed from V and 2 bases from J, the gap between germline ends came to 10 bases. The CDR3 contains 14 residues. For the CDR3, the DNA is TGTGCCTGGAGGGCAGGGTCCACTAATGAAAAACTGTTTTTT. It yields the protein CAWRAGSTNEKLFF.

The V call is TRBV4-2, the J call TRBJ2-7, with a tentative D call TRBD2 (5 bases). The CDR3 consists of 15 residues. Trimming left V 0 bases short and J 4 bases short, with 13 bases between. Germline CDR1 LGHNA, CDR2 YNFKEQ. The CDR3 sequence: CASSQEGSSRYEQYF. CDR3 DNA: TGTGCCAGCAGCCAAGAAGGGAGCAGCAGGTACGAGCAGTACTTC.

This sequence joins TRBV7-9 and TRBJ2-5; a possible D gene is TRBD1 (5 bases). The V gene lost 1 base and the J gene lost 2 bases, with 17 bases spanning the gap. This CDR3 comprises 17 residues. Germline loops: CDR1 SEHNR, CDR2 FQNEAQ (reference sequence). CDR3 in DNA: TGTGCCAGCAGCTTAGTATTCGTACCAGGGATTCAAGAGACCCAGTACTTC. It encodes CASSLVFVPGIQETQYF.

This clone has more than one count but fewer than ten. The V and J genes are TRBV14 and TRBJ2-5; possible D gene TRBD2, 6 bases. The CDR3 covers 14 residues. The germline V and J ends were trimmed by 4 bases and 1 base, with 10 bases remaining between them. The V gene's germline CDR1 is SGHDN and CDR2 FVKESK. The CDR3 DNA follows: TGTGCCAGCAGCCCGACTAGTATCCAAGAGACCCAGTACTTC. As protein: CASSPTSIQETQYF.

This clone showed up just a few times. This rearrangement joins TRBV30 to TRBJ1-1; a weak D match, TRBD1 (5 bases). This CDR3 region has 12 residues. CDR1 and CDR2 (germline): GTSNPN, SVGIG (reference sequence). V lost 3 bases and J 5 bases, leaving 10 bases between the germline ends. The CDR3 DNA reads TGTGCCTGGAGGGGGGGGACGACTGAAGCTTTCTTT. It translates to CAWRGGTTEAFF.

This clone has more than one count but fewer than ten. The chain joins TRBV6-5 to TRBJ2-2, with D possibly being TRBD1 (5 bases). This CDR3 spans 15 amino acids. V dropped 3 bases and J dropped 6 bases, with 14 bases sitting between them. Per germline, CDR1 MNHEY and CDR2 SVGAGI. CDR3 region: CASSYSGMDPGELFF. The DNA for the CDR3 is TGTGCCAGCAGTTATTCAGGGATGGATCCCGGGGAGCTGTTTTTT.

This clone was counted a few times. In DNA form, the CDR3 reads TGTGCCAGCAGCACGGAGGACAGGGGGTTAGTCTCTGGCTACACCTTC. Its translation: CASSTEDRGLVSGYTF. V gene TRBV7-3 combines with J gene TRBJ1-2, with 10 bases fitting TRBD1. V lost 5 bases and J lost 7; bases outside the gene matches: 13. The CDR3 runs 16 residues. Germline V gene data show CDR1 as SGHTA and CDR2 as FQGTGA.

The chain has TRBV9 and TRBJ2-7, with 11 bases fitting TRBD2. The CDR3 has 15 amino acids. The germline gives CDR1 SGDLS, CDR2 YYNGEE. Trimming removed 3 bases from V and 10 bases from J; junction bases left unmatched: 12. CDR3 bases: TGTGCCAGCAGCGGCCCCGGGGTAGCGGGAGGGGAACAGTACTTC. It is translated as CASSGPGVAGGEQYF.

This clone was seen only a few times. The rearrangement links TRBV28 to TRBJ2-6; D gene uncertain. V lost 5 bases to trimming and J lost 11 bases, with 10 bases between them. The CDR3 is 12 residues long. Germline V CDR1 and CDR2: MDHEN, SYDVKM. CDR3 amino acids: CASSPVFHVLTF. The CDR3 DNA is TGTGCCAGCAGTCCGGTATTCCACGTCCTGACTTTC.

The DNA of the CDR3 is TGTGCCACCAGCAGACCCGGGACAGGGGTAGCTAACTATGGCTACACCTTC. This encodes CATSRPGTGVANYGYTF. The chain combines TRBV15 with TRBJ1-2; 10 bases agree with TRBD1. From germline, CDR1 is LNHNV and CDR2 YYDKDF (reference sequence). The J segment lost 0 bases and the V segment lost 2 bases, leaving 6 bases of the junction unmatched. This CDR3 is 17 amino acids long.

This clone was counted only a few times. The gene calls are TRBV5-4 and TRBJ2-3; 7 nucleotides line up with TRBD2. The CDR3 consists of 15 residues. V trimming: 0 bases; J trimming: 6 bases; junction bases outside the gene matches: 7. Germline V gene data show CDR1 as SGHNT and CDR2 as YYREEE (reference sequence). The CDR3: CASSLAGGGRDTQYF. The DNA of the CDR3 is TGTGCCAGCAGCTTGGCGGGAGGCGGACGGGATACGCAGTATTTT. Full variable domain (missing parts from reference TRBV5-4 and TRBJ2-3): ETGVTQSPTHLIKTRGQQVTLRCSSQSGHNTVSWYQQALGQGPQFIFQYYREEENGRGNFPPRFSGLQFPNYSSELNVNALELDDSALYLCASSLAGGGRDTQYFGPGTRLTVL.

This clone came up a few times. V usage is TRBV5-1 and J usage is TRBJ2-3; 9 bases fit TRBD2. This CDR3 region has 18 residues. Germline V gene sequence: CDR1 SGHRS, CDR2 YFSETQ. Losses at the gene ends were 0 bases for V and 0 bases for J; bases not matched to a gene: 8. CDR3 bases: TGCGCCAGCAGCTTGGAGCCCGGGCTAGCGGGGAGCACAGATACGCAGTATTTT. Translated: CASSLEPGLAGSTDTQYF.

The rearrangement uses TRBV5-8 and TRBJ2-1; TRBD2 aligns across 7 bases. After removal of 0 bases from V and 2 bases from J, the junction contained 8 bases not matched to a gene. This CDR3 comprises 17 residues. Germline CDR1 and CDR2: SGHTS and YDEGEE. The CDR3 DNA follows: TGTGCCAGCAGCTTGGTGCTGCGGGGGAGGACCTACAATGAGCAGTTCTTC. Translation gives CASSLVLRGRTYNEQFF.

The rearrangement uses TRBV5-4 and TRBJ2-6, with a weak D call TRBD2 (5 bases). Germline CDR1 is SGHNT and CDR2 is YYREEE (reference sequence). The CDR3 has 17 amino acids. V shed 2 bases and J shed 0 bases, with 12 bases lying between them. The CDR3 sequence: CASSLPPGSSGANVLTF. For the CDR3, the DNA is TGTGCCAGCAGCTTACCTCCGGGGAGCTCTGGGGCCAACGTCCTGACTTTC.

This clone has more than one count but fewer than ten. CDR3 DNA sequence: TGTGCCAGCAGCCAAGTCGCGGGTGAAAAACTGTTTTTT. This sequence encodes CASSQVAGEKLFF. The V call is TRBV14, the J call TRBJ1-4, with D uncertain. Germline V CDR1 and CDR2: SGHDN, FVKESK. Trimming pared 1 base from V and 7 bases from J, leaving 7 bases between. The CDR3 loop spans 13 amino acids.

This clone was seen a few times. This sequence joins TRBV7-2 and TRBJ2-7; the D gene is possibly TRBD1 (6 bases). V gave up 5 bases and J gave up 4 bases, with 15 bases separating them. CDR3 size: 14 residues. Germline V lookup: CDR1 SGHTA, CDR2 FQGNSA. The CDR3 coding sequence is TGTGCCAGCAGCGTCGTTGGGGGCCGGTACGAGCAGTACTTC. Translation: CASSVVGGRYEQYF.

CDR3 sequence: CASSYGTVRIYGYTF. The DNA of the CDR3 is TGTGCCAGCAGTTACGGGACAGTGCGGATCTATGGCTACACCTTC. The rearrangement links TRBV6-5 to TRBJ1-2, with 7 bases aligning to TRBD1. This CDR3 spans 15 amino acids. CDR1 and CDR2 (germline): MNHEY, SVGAGI. Trimming at V came to 2 bases and at J to 4 bases, leaving 7 bases not matched to a gene.

V usage is TRBV4-1 and J usage is TRBJ2-3; D remains unclear. V lost 0 bases and J lost 5, with 6 bases in between. The CDR3 consists of 13 residues. Germline lookup yields CDR1 MGHRA and CDR2 YSYEKL. CDR3 protein: CASSQEPGDTQYF. The CDR3 DNA reads TGCGCCAGCAGCCAAGAGCCGGGAGATACGCAGTATTTT.

The chain recombines TRBV29-1 with TRBJ2-1; the D gene is possibly TRBD1 (5 bases). This CDR3 spans 17 amino acids. The germline V and J ends were trimmed by 5 bases and 2 bases, with 22 bases remaining between them. From germline, CDR1 is SQVTM and CDR2 ANQGSEA. The CDR3 bases are TGCAGCGTTTATCTATTGACAGTACTAATACCCTACAATGAGCAGTTCTTC. As protein: CSVYLLTVLIPYNEQFF.

This clone was observed a few times. The J gene is TRBJ2-6, the V gene TRBV7-2, with D unresolved. CDR3 size: 15 residues. CDR1 SGHTA and CDR2 FQGNSA come from the germline V gene. V lost 5 bases, J lost 0 bases, and 8 bases lay in between. CDR3: CASSQEVSGANVLTF. CDR3 coding DNA: TGTGCCAGCAGCCAAGAGGTCTCTGGGGCCAACGTCCTGACTTTC.

V and J are TRBV5-1 and TRBJ2-1; TRBD2 agrees at 11 bases. Germline trimming cut 5 bases from V and 4 bases from J; bases unmatched to any gene: 8. Germline CDR1 reads SGHRS; CDR2 reads YFSETQ. CDR3 length equals 16 residues. The CDR3 loop reads CASRRQGTSGYNEQFF. CDR3 DNA sequence: TGCGCCAGCAGACGACAGGGGACTAGCGGTTACAATGAGCAGTTCTTC.

In its sample, this clone was seen a few times. The J gene is TRBJ1-5, the V gene TRBV5-1; D remains ambiguous. The CDR3 is 14 amino acids. Trimming pared 1 base from V and 5 bases from J, leaving 10 bases between. The germline V gene encodes CDR1 SGHRS and CDR2 YFSETQ. The CDR3: CASSLLSDYQPQHF. CDR3 in DNA: TGCGCCAGCAGCTTGCTTTCAGATTATCAGCCCCAGCATTTT.

The rearrangement joins TRBV19 to TRBJ2-3, with TRBD2 matching over 8 bases. Losses at the gene ends were 7 bases for V and 3 bases for J; bases not matched to a gene: 9. Germline-derived CDR1 and CDR2 are LNHDA and SQIVND (reference sequence). CDR3 size: 15 residues. CDR3 sequence (DNA): TGTGCCAGTACCTCCAGCGGGAGTAGGACAGATACGCAGTATTTT. Encoded protein: CASTSSGSRTDTQYF.